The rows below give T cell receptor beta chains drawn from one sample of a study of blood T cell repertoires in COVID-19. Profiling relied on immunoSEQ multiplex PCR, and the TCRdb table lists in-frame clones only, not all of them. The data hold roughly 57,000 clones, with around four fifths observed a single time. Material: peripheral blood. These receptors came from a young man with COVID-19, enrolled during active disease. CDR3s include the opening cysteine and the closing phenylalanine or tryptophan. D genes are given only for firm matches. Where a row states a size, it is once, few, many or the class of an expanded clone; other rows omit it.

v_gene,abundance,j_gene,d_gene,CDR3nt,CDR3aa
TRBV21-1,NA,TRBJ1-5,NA,TGTGCCAGCAGCAAACAAGGGGCAACTTATAGCAATCAGCCCCAGCATTTT,CASSKQGATYSNQPQHF
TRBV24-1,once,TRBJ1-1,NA,TGTGCCACCAGTGCAGTTGGCACTGAAGCTTTCTTT,CATSAVGTEAFF
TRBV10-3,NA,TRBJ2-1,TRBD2,TGTGCCATCAGCCCGAGGTCCGGAGGGGAGGGGAATGAGCAGTTCTTC,CAISPRSGGEGNEQFF
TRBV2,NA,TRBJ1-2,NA,TGTGCCAGCAGCTTAGCTAACTATGGCTACACCTTC,CASSLANYGYTF
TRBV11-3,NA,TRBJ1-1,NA,TGTGCCAGCAGTCAAGGGGGGGCAGGGGACACTGAAGCTTTCTTT,CASSQGGAGDTEAFF
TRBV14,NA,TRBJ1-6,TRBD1,TGTGCCAGCAGCCAAACCCCCGGACAGGGGGCGAGCTCCTATAATTCACCCCTCCACTTT,CASSQTPGQGASSYNSPLHF
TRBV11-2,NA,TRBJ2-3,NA,TGTGCCAGCAGCCCTTTCCGGTTCCGATCCACAGATACGCAGTATTTT,CASSPFRFRSTDTQYF
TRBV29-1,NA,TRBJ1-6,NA,TGCAGCGTTGAGACGACAGCGAATTCACCCCTCCACTTT,CSVETTANSPLHF
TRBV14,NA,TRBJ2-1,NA,TGTGCCAGCACCGCTGGAGGGCCCTACAATGAGCAGTTCTTC,CASTAGGPYNEQFF
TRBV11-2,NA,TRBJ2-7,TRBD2,TGTGCCAGCAGGACTACTAGCGGGAGGGCCAGGGAGCAGTACTTC,CASRTTSGRAREQYF
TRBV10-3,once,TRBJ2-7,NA,TGTGCCATCAGTAATAAACAGGGCGTCGAGCAGTACTTC,CAISNKQGVEQYF
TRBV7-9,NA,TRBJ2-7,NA,TGCGCCAGCAGCTTATGGGGGGATATCAACGAGCAGTACTTC,CASSLWGDINEQYF
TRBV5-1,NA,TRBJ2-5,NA,TGCGCCAGCACTATCCACACTAGGACCCAAGAGACCCAGTACTTC,CASTIHTRTQETQYF
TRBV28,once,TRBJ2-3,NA,TGTGCCAGCAGTTTGCCCAGTCCCACAGATACGCAGTATTTT,CASSLPSPTDTQYF
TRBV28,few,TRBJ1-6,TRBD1,TGTGCCAGCAGTTTAACGTCGGGAGGGGGCGCTGAAAATTCACCCCTCCACTTT,CASSLTSGGGAENSPLHF
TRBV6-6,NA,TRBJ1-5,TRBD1,TGTGCCAGCAGTGACGGACAGGGCAATCAGCCCCAGCATTTT,CASSDGQGNQPQHF
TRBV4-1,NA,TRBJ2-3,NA,TGCGCCAGCAGCCAAGCGTCTGTGGGAGTTGGCACAGATACGCAGTATTTT,CASSQASVGVGTDTQYF
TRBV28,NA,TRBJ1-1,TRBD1,TGTGCCAGCAGTTTATACCGACAGGGGGCTGAAGCTTTCTTT,CASSLYRQGAEAFF
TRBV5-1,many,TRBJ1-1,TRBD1,TGCGCCAGCAGCTTCGGGACAGGGAGGACTGAAGCTTTCTTT,CASSFGTGRTEAFF
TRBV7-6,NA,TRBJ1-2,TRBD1,TGTGCCAGCAGTCGCCGTATGGGGGGGACAGGGGGCGTAGGCTACACCTTC,CASSRRMGGTGGVGYTF
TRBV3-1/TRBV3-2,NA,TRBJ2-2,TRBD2,TGTGCCAGCAGCCGAGCCGGGACTAGCGGCACCGGGGAGCTGTTTTTT,CASSRAGTSGTGELFF
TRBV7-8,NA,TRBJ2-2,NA,TGTGCCAGCAGCTTTAGGTCAGGGACGAACACCGGGGAGCTGTTTTTT,CASSFRSGTNTGELFF
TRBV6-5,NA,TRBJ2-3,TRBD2,TGTGCCAGCACGACTAGCGGGAGTACAGATACGCAGTATTTT,CASTTSGSTDTQYF
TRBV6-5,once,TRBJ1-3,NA,TGTGCCAGCAGTTACTCGAATCAGGGGACTGGAAACACCATATATTTT,CASSYSNQGTGNTIYF
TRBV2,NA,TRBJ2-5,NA,TGTGCCAGCAGTGAAGCAGTCAGGGACCAAGAGACCCAGTACTTC,CASSEAVRDQETQYF
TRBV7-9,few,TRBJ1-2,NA,TGTGCCAGCAGCTTAGACGGCGGATTCTTAAACTATGGCTACACCTTC,CASSLDGGFLNYGYTF
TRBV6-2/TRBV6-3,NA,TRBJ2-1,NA,TGTGCCAGCAGTGGACAGTCAAAAAACAATGAGCAGTTCTTC,CASSGQSKNNEQFF
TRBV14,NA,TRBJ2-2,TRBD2,TGTGCCAGCAGCCAAGATCGGCTGTCTAGCGGGATAGGTAACACCGGGGAGCTGTTTTTT,CASSQDRLSSGIGNTGELFF
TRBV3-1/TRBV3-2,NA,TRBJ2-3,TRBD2,TGTGCCAGCAGCCAGGGACTAGCGGACACAGATACGCAGTATTTT,CASSQGLADTDTQYF
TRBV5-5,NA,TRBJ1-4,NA,TGTGCCAGCAGCTTGGGGCTAAGGGGAATAACTAATGAAAAACTGTTTTTT,CASSLGLRGITNEKLFF
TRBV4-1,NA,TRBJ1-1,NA,TGCGCCAGCAGCCAATGGGAGGGAGGAACTGAAGCTTTCTTT,CASSQWEGGTEAFF
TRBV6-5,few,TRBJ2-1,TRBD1,TGTGCCAGCAGTTACAGACAGGGAGAATACAATGAGCAGTTCTTC,CASSYRQGEYNEQFF
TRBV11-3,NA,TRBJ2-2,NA,TGTGCCAGCCGCCACGGGCGGGTGCGGGCCGGGGAGCTGTTTTTT,CASRHGRVRAGELFF
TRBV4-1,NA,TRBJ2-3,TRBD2,TGCGCCAGCAGCCAAGTAATACTAGCGGGAGAGGATACGCAGTATTTT,CASSQVILAGEDTQYF
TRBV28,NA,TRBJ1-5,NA,TGTGCCAGCAGTTTAATGTATTTCGGTGATCAGCCCCAGCATTTT,CASSLMYFGDQPQHF
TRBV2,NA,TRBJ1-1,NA,TGTGCCAGCAGAACAGGGACGGGCACTGAAGCTTTCTTT,CASRTGTGTEAFF
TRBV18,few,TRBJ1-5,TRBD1,TGTGCCAGCTCACAATACAGGGGGCTGAATAGCAATCAGCCCCAGCATTTT,CASSQYRGLNSNQPQHF
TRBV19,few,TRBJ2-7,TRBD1,TGTGCCAGTAGCCAGCCGAACAGGGGCGCCACTTACGAGCAGTACTTC,CASSQPNRGATYEQYF
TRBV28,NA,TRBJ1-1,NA,TGTGCCAGCAGTTTACCCCCCCCGGTGGGGGCGGGTGAAGCTTTCTTT,CASSLPPPVGAGEAFF
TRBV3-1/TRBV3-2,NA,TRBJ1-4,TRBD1,TGTGCCAGCAGCCAGGCGGGACAGTTTAATGAAAAACTGTTTTTT,CASSQAGQFNEKLFF
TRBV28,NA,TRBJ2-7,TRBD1,TGTGCCAGCAGTTTACCGGACAGGGTGTCCGAGCAGTACTTC,CASSLPDRVSEQYF
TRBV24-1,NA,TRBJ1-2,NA,TGTGCCACCAGTGACAGACACAACTATGGCTACACCTTC,CATSDRHNYGYTF
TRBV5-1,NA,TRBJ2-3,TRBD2,TGCGCCAGCAGCTTGGGAGGTGGGAGGGCCCGTGAAGATACGCAGTATTTT,CASSLGGGRAREDTQYF
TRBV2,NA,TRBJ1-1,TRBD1,TGTGCCAGCACTATCGACAGGGTCGCTGAAGCTTTCTTT,CASTIDRVAEAFF
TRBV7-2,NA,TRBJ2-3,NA,TGTGCCAGCCGCATCGTGGAGGAGGATACGCAGTATTTT,CASRIVEEDTQYF
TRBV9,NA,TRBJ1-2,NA,TGTGCCAGCAGCGTGCAACAGGCGTGGGGCTACACCTTC,CASSVQQAWGYTF
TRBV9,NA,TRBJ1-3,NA,TGTGCCAGCAGCGTAGGGACACGTCAGGAGGGGGGAAACACCATATATTTT,CASSVGTRQEGGNTIYF
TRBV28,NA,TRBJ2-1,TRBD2,TGTGCCAGCAGTTTACTAGCGGGAGATAATGAGCAGTTCTTC,CASSLLAGDNEQFF
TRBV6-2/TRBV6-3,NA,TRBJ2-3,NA,TGTGCCAGCAGTTACTCGACGGGGGTCCAGACAGATACGCAGTATTTT,CASSYSTGVQTDTQYF
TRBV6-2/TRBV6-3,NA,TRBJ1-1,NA,TGTGCCAGCAGTTACTCTTTTCTTGAGGGGGGGGACACTGAAGCTTTCTTT,CASSYSFLEGGDTEAFF
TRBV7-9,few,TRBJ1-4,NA,TGTGCCAGCAGCGGAGCTTGGGCAACTAATGAAAAACTGTTTTTT,CASSGAWATNEKLFF
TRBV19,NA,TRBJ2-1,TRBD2,TGTGCCAGTAGTAGAACTAGCGGGAGCCATGAGCAGTTCTTC,CASSRTSGSHEQFF
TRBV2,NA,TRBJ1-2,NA,TGTGCCAGCAGGAACAGGGCGGCTAACTATGGCTACACCTTC,CASRNRAANYGYTF
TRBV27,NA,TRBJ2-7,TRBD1,TGTGCCAGCAGTCCGGACAGGGTTTGGAACGAGCAGTACTTC,CASSPDRVWNEQYF
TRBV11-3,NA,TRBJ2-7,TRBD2,TGTGCCAGCAGCTTACGTCGGACTAGCGGATCCTACGAGCAGTACTTC,CASSLRRTSGSYEQYF
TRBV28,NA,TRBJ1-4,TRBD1,TGTGCCAGCAGCGTCCACAGGGGTAACGGAGAACTGTTTTTT,CASSVHRGNGELFF
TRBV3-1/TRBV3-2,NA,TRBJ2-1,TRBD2,TGTGCCAGCAGCTTGACCGGGACTAGCATCCACAATGAGCAGTTCTTC,CASSLTGTSIHNEQFF
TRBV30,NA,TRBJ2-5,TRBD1,TGTGCCTGGAGTGTACAGGGACAGGGGGCAGAGACCCAGTACTTC,CAWSVQGQGAETQYF
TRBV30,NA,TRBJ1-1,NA,TGTGCCTGGAGTGAACAGGGCAGCACTGAAGCTTTCTTT,CAWSEQGSTEAFF
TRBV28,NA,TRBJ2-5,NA,TGTGCCAACGGGGGACCCCAAGAGACCCAGTACTTC,CANGGPQETQYF